The rows below give T cell receptor beta chains drawn from one sample of a study of CD8 T cells in ankylosing spondylitis. TCRdb fed the 5' RACE reads into MiXCR, producing one record per CDR3 protein. The sample lists under 250,000 distinct CDR3 sequences; roughly 32% were seen once. The sample comprised blood, either unsorted or a sorted T cell fraction (not recorded which). The receptors derive from a male donor with ankylosing spondylitis or in good health (not recorded which). Each CDR3 is given with its conserved first and last residue. A D gene is named only where the DNA matches it firmly. The size field is filled for only some rows; it gives once, few, many or a size class.

d_call	j_call	v_call	clone_size	cdr3_nt	cdr3_aa
TRBD2	TRBJ2-1	TRBV10-2	-	TGCGCCAGCAGTGAGTCGAAAGCGGGGTCCTACAATGAGCAGTTCTTC	CASSESKAGSYNEQFF
TRBD2	TRBJ2-1	TRBV14	few	TGTGCCAGCAGCCCCTTACTAGCGGGGCACTACAATGAGCAGTTCTTC	CASSPLLAGHYNEQFF
TRBD1	TRBJ1-2	TRBV10-3	few	TGTGCCGGACACGACAGGGGTGATGGCTACACCTTC	CAGHDRGDGYTF
-	TRBJ2-1	TRBV6-1	-	TGTGCCAGCAGTGAAAGCAGGTACAATGAGCAGTTCTTC	CASSESRYNEQFF
-	TRBJ2-1	TRBV5-1	once	TGCGCCAGCAGCTTGGTGGGTGGGGAGCAGTCCTTC	CASSLVGGEQSF
-	TRBJ2-3	TRBV6-2/TRBV6-3	few	TGTGCCAGCAGCCAAGGCGGCAACACGCAGTATTTT	CASSQGGNTQYF
-	TRBJ2-6	TRBV5-6	-	TGTGCCAGCAGCGGAGGGACAACTCCTGGGGCCAACGTCCTGACTTTC	CASSGGTTPGANVLTF
-	TRBJ1-5	TRBV20-1	many	TGCAGTGCTAGAGATCAGGGATTGCCCCAGCATTTT	CSARDQGLPQHF
-	TRBJ1-5	TRBV20-1	few	TGCAGTGCTGGAGGGGATGCAAATCAGCCCCAGCATTTT	CSAGGDANQPQHF
-	TRBJ2-3	TRBV12-3/TRBV12-4	-	TGTGCCAGCAGTTTTGTGTCAGGGTGGGATACGCAGTATTTT	CASSFVSGWDTQYF
-	TRBJ2-7	TRBV10-3	-	TGTGCCATCAGTATCGAGCCCTCCTACGAGCAGTACTTC	CAISIEPSYEQYF
-	TRBJ2-3	TRBV7-9	few	TGTGCCAGCAGCTTAGTCCGGACAGTTAGCACAGATACGCAGTATTTT	CASSLVRTVSTDTQYF
-	TRBJ2-7	TRBV27	few	TGTGCCAGCCCCCACAGAGAATCGGGGAACGAGCAGTACTTC	CASPHRESGNEQYF
TRBD2	TRBJ2-7	TRBV20-1	few	TGCAGTGCTAGGCGGGGGGGACCCTACGAGCAGTACTTC	CSARRGGPYEQYF
-	TRBJ2-2	TRBV5-1	-	TGCGCCAGCGGACGGGGCGCGAACACCGGGGAGCTGTTTTTT	CASGRGANTGELFF
-	TRBJ2-5	TRBV28	-	TGTGCCAGCGGGGCCCTCCAAGAGACCCAGTACTTC	CASGALQETQYF
-	TRBJ2-5	TRBV7-9	-	TGTGCCAGCAGCTTAGGTGGCAATCCAGAGACCCAGTACTTC	CASSLGGNPETQYF
TRBD1	TRBJ2-2	TRBV18	-	TGTGCCAGCTCACCGACAGGGATCCCCGGGGAGCTGTTTTTT	CASSPTGIPGELFF
-	TRBJ2-7	TRBV12-3/TRBV12-4	few	TGTGCCAGCAGTTCCCCCGGGGCTTACGACGAGCAGTACTTC	CASSSPGAYDEQYF
TRBD2	TRBJ2-1	TRBV6-1	few	TGTGCCACCGCTAGGGCGGGGGGCGCGGATGAGCAGTTCTTC	CATARAGGADEQFF
TRBD1	TRBJ1-2	TRBV25-1	-	TGTGCCAGCAGTGAAGGGACAGGGGGCCACTATGGCTACACCTTC	CASSEGTGGHYGYTF
-	TRBJ2-7	TRBV20-1	-	TGCAGTGCTAGAACGGGTCGCAGGGACGAGCAGTACTTC	CSARTGRRDEQYF
-	TRBJ1-2	TRBV5-1	-	TGCGCCAGCAGCCCCTCGGGACTCGGCTACACCTTC	CASSPSGLGYTF
-	TRBJ2-7	TRBV10-3	-	TGTGCCATCCTAGCTCACGTGGGCAGGGGTTCCTACGAGCAGTACTTC	CAILAHVGRGSYEQYF